This entry describes one T cell receptor beta chain. Its target is unknown. The data originate from a study of cytomegalovirus exposure and HLA in healthy donors. V lost 5 bases to trimming and J lost 8 bases; unmatched junction nucleotides: 9. Looked up from germline, CDR1 is MDHEN and CDR2 is SYDVKM. The CDR3 contains 14 residues. Amplification used 60 Vbeta primers and 13 Jbeta primers. The repertoire was sequenced with immunoSEQ multiplex PCR; TCRdb's copy has only in-frame clones and lacks some. The sample contains 80,000 to 130,000 clones, under 80% of which appear only once. Study-wide findings and caveats: A later analysis found most CMV-associated TCR beta chains apparently HLA-restricted. The investigators catalogued some 160 TCR beta chains as cytomegalovirus-associated.

The chain couples TRBV28 to TRBJ2-5; 9 positions match TRBD2. The TCR sequence derives from a woman under 30 in good health and CMV-seropositive. Sequenced: PBMCs. The DNA for the CDR3 is TGTGCCAGCAGTCTCGGGGGCGGGAGGGCTACCCAGTACTTC. Its protein product is CASSLGGGRATQYF.